These T cell receptor beta chains were read from a single sample in a study of T cells in Graves' hyperthyroidism and ophthalmopathy. TCRdb re-called the multiplex PCR reads through MiXCR, storing one row per CDR3 protein. The table has about 420,000 distinct CDR3 sequences, less than 20% seen once. Sequencing was done on a sample of blood. These receptors were obtained from a woman aged 18-30 years with Graves' hyperthyroidism. Each CDR3 is given with its conserved first and last residue. A D gene is named only where the DNA matches it firmly. Not all rows give a size; the values are once, few, many and, for expanded clones, a class.

TRBD1	TRBV6-1	TRBJ1-5	many	CASRLDRAGNQPQHF	TGTGCCAGCAGACTTGACAGGGCGGGCAATCAGCCCCAGCATTTT
.	TRBV6-5	TRBJ1-1	few	CASSYSRTGWEAFF	TGTGCCAGCAGTTACTCTAGAACGGGGTGGGAAGCTTTCTTT
.	TRBV2	TRBJ1-5	many	CASSEGGLRNQPQHF	TGTGCCAGCAGTGAAGGGGGACTTCGCAATCAGCCCCAGCATTTT
.	TRBV7-6	TRBJ2-7	many	CASSVTSSYEQYF	TGTGCCAGCAGCGTAACTAGTTCCTACGAGCAGTACTTC
.	TRBV2	TRBJ2-7	many	CASSYRALVYEQYF	TGTGCCAGCAGTTATAGAGCGTTGGTCTACGAGCAGTACTTC
.	TRBV29-1	TRBJ1-1	few	CSVELTNTEAFF	TGCAGCGTTGAACTAACGAACACTGAAGCTTTCTTT
TRBD1	TRBV7-8	TRBJ1-5	few	CASSLDRGTSNQPQHF	TGTGCCAGCAGCTTGGACAGGGGGACTAGCAATCAGCCCCAGCATTTT
.	TRBV4-2	TRBJ1-2	few	CASSPGGSRDNYGYTF	TGTGCCAGCAGCCCGGGTGGCAGTAGAGATAACTATGGCTACACCTTC
.	TRBV18	TRBJ1-6	.	CASSPGAGQNNSPLHF	TGTGCCAGCTCACCAGGTGCGGGACAAAATAATTCACCCCTCCACTTT
TRBD1	TRBV11-3	TRBJ2-5	many	CASSFGTGDQETQYF	TGTGCCAGCAGCTTCGGGACAGGGGACCAAGAGACCCAGTACTTC
TRBD1	TRBV11-2	TRBJ1-2	.	CASSLRQGAMQSEANTF	TGTGCCAGCAGCTTACGGCAGGGGGCAATGCAATCGGAGGCGAACACCTTC
.	TRBV6-2/TRBV6-3	TRBJ2-2	few	CASSYWPGGSAGTGELFF	TGTGCCAGCAGTTACTGGCCCGGGGGTAGCGCGGGCACCGGGGAGCTGTTTTTT
.	TRBV27	TRBJ1-2	few	CASSKSLGPEYGYTF	TGTGCCAGCAGTAAATCCTTAGGGCCCGAGTACGGCTACACCTTC
TRBD1	TRBV7-3	TRBJ1-2	many	CASSPGGQGMDGYTF	TGTGCCAGCAGCCCAGGCGGACAGGGGATGGATGGCTACACCTTC
.	TRBV20-1	TRBJ1-1	many	CSARGGGGTEAFF	TGCAGTGCTAGAGGGGGTGGAGGGACTGAAGCTTTCTTT
TRBD2	TRBV6-5	TRBJ2-1	few	CASSYSIAGGGEQFF	TGTGCCAGCAGTTACTCGATCGCGGGAGGAGGTGAGCAGTTCTTC
.	TRBV6-1	TRBJ1-2	few	CASRSGQFYGYTF	TGTGCCAGCAGATCCGGACAGTTCTATGGCTACACCTTC